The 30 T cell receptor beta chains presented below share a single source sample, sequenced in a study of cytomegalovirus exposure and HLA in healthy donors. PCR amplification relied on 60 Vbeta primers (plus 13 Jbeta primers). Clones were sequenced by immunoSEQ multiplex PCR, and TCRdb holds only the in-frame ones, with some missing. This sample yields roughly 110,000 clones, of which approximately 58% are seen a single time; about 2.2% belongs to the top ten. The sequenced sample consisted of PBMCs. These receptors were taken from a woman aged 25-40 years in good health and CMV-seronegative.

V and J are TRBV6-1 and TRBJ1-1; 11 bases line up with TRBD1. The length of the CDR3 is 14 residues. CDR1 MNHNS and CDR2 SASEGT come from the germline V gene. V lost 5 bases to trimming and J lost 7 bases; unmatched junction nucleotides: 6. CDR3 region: CASSPGTGGGEAFF. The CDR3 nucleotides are TGTGCCAGCAGTCCCGGGACAGGGGGTGGTGAAGCTTTCTTT.

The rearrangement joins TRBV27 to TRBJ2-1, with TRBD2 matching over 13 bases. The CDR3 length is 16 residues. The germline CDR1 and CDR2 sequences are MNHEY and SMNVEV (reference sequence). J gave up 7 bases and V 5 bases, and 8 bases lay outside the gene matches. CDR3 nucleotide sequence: TGTGCCAGCAGTCTCCTACTAGCGGGAGGGTCTAATGAGCAGTTCTTC. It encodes CASSLLLAGGSNEQFF.

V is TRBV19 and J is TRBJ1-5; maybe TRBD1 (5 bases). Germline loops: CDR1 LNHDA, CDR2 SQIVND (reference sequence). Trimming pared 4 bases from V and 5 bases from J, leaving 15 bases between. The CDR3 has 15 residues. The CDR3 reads CASSTGVRSDQPQHF. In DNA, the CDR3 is TGTGCCAGTAGTACGGGGGTGCGGAGCGATCAGCCCCAGCATTTT.

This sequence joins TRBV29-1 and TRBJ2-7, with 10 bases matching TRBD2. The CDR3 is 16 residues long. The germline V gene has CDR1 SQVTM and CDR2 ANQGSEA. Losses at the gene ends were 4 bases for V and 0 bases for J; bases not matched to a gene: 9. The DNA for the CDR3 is TGCAGCGTTGCTAGCGGGAGAAGGGGTCCCTCCTACGAGCAGTACTTC. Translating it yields CSVASGRRGPSYEQYF.

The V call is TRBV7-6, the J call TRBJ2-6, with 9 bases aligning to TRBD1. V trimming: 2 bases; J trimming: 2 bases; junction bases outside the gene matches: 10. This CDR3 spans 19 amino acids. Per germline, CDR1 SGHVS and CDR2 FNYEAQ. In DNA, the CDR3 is TGTGCCAGCAGCTTAAAGTGGGGGACAGGGAACACTGGGGCCAACGTCCTGACTTTC. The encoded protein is CASSLKWGTGNTGANVLTF.

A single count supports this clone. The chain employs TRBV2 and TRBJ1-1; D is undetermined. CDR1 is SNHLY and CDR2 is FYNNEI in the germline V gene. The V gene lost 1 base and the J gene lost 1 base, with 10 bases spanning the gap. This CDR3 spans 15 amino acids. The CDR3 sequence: CASSEGQERNTEAFF. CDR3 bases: TGTGCCAGCAGTGAAGGGCAAGAACGGAACACTGAAGCTTTCTTT.

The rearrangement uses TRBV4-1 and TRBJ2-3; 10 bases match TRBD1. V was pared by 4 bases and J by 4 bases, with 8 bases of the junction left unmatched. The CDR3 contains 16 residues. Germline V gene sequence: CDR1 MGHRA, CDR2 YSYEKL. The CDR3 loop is CASSLTGGVGADTQYF. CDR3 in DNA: TGCGCCAGCAGCCTGACAGGGGGCGTAGGTGCAGATACGCAGTATTTT.

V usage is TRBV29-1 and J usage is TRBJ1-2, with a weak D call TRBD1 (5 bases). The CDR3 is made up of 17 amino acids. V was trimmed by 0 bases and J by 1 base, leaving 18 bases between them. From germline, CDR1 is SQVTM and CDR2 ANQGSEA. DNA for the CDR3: TGCAGCGTTGAAGATTCGGGACTCGAAGAAGGTAACTATGGCTACACCTTC. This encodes CSVEDSGLEEGNYGYTF.

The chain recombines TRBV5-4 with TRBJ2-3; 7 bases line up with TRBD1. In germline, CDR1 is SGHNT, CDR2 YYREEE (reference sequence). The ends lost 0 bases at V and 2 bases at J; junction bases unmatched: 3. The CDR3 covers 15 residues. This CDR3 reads CASSLETGHTDTQYF. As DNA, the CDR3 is TGTGCCAGCAGCTTGGAGACAGGGCACACAGATACGCAGTATTTT. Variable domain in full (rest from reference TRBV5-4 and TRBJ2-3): ETGVTQSPTHLIKTRGQQVTLRCSSQSGHNTVSWYQQALGQGPQFIFQYYREEENGRGNFPPRFSGLQFPNYSSELNVNALELDDSALYLCASSLETGHTDTQYFGPGTRLTVL.

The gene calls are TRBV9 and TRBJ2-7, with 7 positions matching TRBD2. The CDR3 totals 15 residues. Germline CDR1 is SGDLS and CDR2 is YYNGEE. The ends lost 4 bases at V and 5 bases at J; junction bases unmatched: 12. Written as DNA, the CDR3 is TGTGCCAGCAGCTCAAGCCCGACTAGCCCCCACGAGCAGTACTTC. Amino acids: CASSSSPTSPHEQYF.

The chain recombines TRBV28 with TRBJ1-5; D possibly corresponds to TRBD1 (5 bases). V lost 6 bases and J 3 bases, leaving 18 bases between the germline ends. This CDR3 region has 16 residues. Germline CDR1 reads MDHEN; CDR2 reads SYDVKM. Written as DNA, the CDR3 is TGTGCCAGCAGCCTCAAGATGGGGCAGCACAATCAGCCCCAGCATTTT. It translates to CASSLKMGQHNQPQHF.

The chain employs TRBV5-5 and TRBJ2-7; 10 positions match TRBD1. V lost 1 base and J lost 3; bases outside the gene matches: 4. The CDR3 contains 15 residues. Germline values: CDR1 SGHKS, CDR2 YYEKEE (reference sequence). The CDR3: CASSLYGTGVYEQYF. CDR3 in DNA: TGTGCCAGCAGCTTGTACGGGACAGGGGTCTACGAGCAGTACTTC.

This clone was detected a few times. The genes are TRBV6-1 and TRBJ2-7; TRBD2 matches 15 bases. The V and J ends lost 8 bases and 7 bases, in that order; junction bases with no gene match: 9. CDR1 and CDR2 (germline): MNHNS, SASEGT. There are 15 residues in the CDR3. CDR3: CASRTSGRALGEQYF. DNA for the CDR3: TGTGCCAGCCGGACTAGCGGGAGGGCCCTAGGTGAGCAGTACTTC.

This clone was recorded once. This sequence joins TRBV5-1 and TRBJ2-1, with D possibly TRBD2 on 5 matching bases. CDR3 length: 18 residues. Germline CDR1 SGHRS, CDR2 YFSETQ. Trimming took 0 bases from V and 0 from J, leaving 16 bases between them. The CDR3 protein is CASSLAPLLESSYNEQFF. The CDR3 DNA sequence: TGCGCCAGCAGCTTGGCCCCTCTACTAGAGAGCTCCTACAATGAGCAGTTCTTC.

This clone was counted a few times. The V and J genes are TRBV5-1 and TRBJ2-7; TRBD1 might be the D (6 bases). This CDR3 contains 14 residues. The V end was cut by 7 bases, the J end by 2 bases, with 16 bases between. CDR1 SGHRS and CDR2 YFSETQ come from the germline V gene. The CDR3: CASGPQGSTYEQYF. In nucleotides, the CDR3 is TGCGCCAGCGGTCCCCAGGGGTCGACCTACGAGCAGTACTTC. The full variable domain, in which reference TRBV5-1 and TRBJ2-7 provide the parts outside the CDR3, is KAGVTQTPRYLIKTRGQQVTLSCSPISGHRSVSWYQQTPGQGLQFLFEYFSETQRNKGNFPGRFSGRQFSNSRSEMNVSTLELGDSALYLCASGPQGSTYEQYFGPGTRLTVT.

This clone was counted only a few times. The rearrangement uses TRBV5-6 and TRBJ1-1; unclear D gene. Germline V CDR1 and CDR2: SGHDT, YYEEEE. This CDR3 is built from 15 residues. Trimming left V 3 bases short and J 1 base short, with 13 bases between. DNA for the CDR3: TGTGCCAGCAGCTCCACCGGACGGGGGAACACTGAAGCTTTCTTT. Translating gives CASSSTGRGNTEAFF.

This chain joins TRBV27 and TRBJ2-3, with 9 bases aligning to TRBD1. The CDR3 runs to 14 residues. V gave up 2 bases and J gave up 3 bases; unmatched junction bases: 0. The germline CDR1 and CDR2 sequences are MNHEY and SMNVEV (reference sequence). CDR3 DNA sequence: TGTGCCAGCAGTTTAGGACAGGGGACAGATACGCAGTATTTT. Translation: CASSLGQGTDTQYF.

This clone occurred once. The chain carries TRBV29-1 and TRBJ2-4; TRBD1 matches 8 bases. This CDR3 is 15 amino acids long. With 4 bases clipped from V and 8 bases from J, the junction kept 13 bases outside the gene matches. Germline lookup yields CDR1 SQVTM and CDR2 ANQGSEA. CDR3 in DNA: TGCAGCGTTGGTCGTGGACAGGGAGCGAGGGACATTCAGTACTTC. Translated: CSVGRGQGARDIQYF.

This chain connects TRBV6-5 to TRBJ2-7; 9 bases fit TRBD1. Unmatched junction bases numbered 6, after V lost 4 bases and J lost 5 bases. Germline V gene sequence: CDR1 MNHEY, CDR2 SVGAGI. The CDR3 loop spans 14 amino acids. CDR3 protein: CASSSGQGGHEQYF. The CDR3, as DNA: TGTGCCAGCAGTTCGGGACAGGGAGGGCACGAGCAGTACTTC.

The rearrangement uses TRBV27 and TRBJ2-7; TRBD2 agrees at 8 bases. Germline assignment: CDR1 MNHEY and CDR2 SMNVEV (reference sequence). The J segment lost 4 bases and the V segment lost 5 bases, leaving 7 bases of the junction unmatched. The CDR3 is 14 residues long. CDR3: CASSEWGGRYEQYF. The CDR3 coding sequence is TGTGCCAGCAGTGAATGGGGCGGGAGGTACGAGCAGTACTTC.

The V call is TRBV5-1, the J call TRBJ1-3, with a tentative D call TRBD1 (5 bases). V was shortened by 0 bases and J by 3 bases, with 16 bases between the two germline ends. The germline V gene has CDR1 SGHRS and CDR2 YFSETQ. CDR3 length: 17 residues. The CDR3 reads CASSLEGTAGYGNTIYF. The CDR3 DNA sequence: TGCGCCAGCAGCTTGGAGGGCACCGCAGGGTATGGAAACACCATATATTTT. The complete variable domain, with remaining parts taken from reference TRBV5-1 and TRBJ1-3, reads KAGVTQTPRYLIKTRGQQVTLSCSPISGHRSVSWYQQTPGQGLQFLFEYFSETQRNKGNFPGRFSGRQFSNSRSEMNVSTLELGDSALYLCASSLEGTAGYGNTIYFGEGSWLTVV.

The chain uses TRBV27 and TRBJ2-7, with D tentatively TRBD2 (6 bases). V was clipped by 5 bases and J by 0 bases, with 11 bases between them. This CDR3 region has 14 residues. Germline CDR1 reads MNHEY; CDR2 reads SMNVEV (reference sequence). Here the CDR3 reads CASSGEENSYEQYF. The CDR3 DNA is TGTGCCAGCAGTGGGGAGGAGAACTCCTACGAGCAGTACTTC.

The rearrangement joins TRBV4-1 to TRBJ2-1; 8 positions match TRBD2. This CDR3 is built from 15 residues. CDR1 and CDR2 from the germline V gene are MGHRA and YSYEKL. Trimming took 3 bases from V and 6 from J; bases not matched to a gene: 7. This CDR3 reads CASSHAGGSSNEQFF. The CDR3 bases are TGCGCCAGCAGCCATGCGGGAGGTAGTAGCAATGAGCAGTTCTTC.

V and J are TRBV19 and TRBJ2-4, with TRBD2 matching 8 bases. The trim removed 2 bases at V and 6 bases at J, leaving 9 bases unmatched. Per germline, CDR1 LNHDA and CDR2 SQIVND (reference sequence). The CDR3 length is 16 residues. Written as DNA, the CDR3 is TGTGCCAGTAGTATAAGGGGCAACGCGGGGGGAAACATTCAGTACTTC. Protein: CASSIRGNAGGNIQYF.

The CDR3 region is CASSLPSFNEQFF. CDR3 bases: TGTGCCAGCAGCTTACCTAGTTTCAATGAGCAGTTCTTC. The chain uses TRBV11-1 and TRBJ2-1, with no clear D. V was clipped by 2 bases and J by 6 bases, with 8 bases between them. The CDR3 consists of 13 residues. Germline V gene data show CDR1 as SGHAT and CDR2 as FQDESV (reference sequence).

The DNA for the CDR3 is TGTGCCAGCAGCCCATGGGGTAATAGCGGAGCCTACACAGATACGCAGTATTTT. Its protein is CASSPWGNSGAYTDTQYF. The rearrangement links TRBV7-2 to TRBJ2-3, with D perhaps matching TRBD2 (6 bases). The germline CDR1 and CDR2 sequences are SGHTA and FQGNSA. CDR3 length equals 18 residues. Trimming stripped 5 bases from V and 2 bases from J, with 23 bases between.

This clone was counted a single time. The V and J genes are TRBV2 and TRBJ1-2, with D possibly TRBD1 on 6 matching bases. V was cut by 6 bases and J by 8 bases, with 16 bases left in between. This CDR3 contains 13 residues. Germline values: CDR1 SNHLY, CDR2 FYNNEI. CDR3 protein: CASSSGQSNGYTF. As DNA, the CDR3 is TGTGCCAGCAGCTCCGGACAGTCTAACGGCTACACCTTC.

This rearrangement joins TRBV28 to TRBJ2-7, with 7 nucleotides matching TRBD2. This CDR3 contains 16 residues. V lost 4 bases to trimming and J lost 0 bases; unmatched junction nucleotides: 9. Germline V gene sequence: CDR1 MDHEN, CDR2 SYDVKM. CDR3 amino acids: CASSWGRGGTSYEQYF. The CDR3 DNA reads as TGTGCCAGCAGTTGGGGTCGCGGGGGAACCTCCTACGAGCAGTACTTC. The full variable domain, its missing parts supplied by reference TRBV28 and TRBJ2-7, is DVKVTQSSRYLVKRTGEKVFLECVQDMDHENMFWYRQDPGLGLRLIYFSYDVKMKEKGDIPEGYSVSREKKERFSLILESASTNQTSMYLCASSWGRGGTSYEQYFGPGTRLTVT.

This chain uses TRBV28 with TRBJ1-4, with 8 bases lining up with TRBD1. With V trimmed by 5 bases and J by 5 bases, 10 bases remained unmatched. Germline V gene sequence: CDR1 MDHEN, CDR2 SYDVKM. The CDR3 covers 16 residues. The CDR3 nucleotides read TGTGCCAGCAGTCTCGGGACAGGACTAAAGAATGAAAAACTGTTTTTT. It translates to CASSLGTGLKNEKLFF.

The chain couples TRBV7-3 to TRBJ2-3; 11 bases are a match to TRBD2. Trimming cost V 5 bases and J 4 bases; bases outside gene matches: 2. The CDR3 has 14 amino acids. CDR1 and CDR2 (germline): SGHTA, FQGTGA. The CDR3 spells CASSVSGRADTQYF. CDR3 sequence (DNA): TGTGCCAGCAGCGTTAGCGGGAGGGCAGATACGCAGTATTTT.